This TCR beta chain was profiled in a study of OX40 agonist ivuxolimab in advanced cancers. Here immunoSEQ multiplex PCR was the method, and the copy in TCRdb shows in-frame clones only, minus some. The profile shows about 79,000 clones, approximately 94% of them singletons. The input for sequencing was CD4+ or CD8+ T cells sorted from blood, taken in a trial of the OX40 agonist ivuxolimab. The clonotype originates from an adult with an advanced solid tumor such as melanoma, head and neck, liver or kidney cancer.

As DNA, the CDR3 is TGTGCCACCAGCTCGGTGGACAGAGCGAATGAAAAACTGTTTTTT. Translating gives CATSSVDRANEKLFF. V and J are TRBV15 and TRBJ1-4; D may be TRBD1 (6 bases). The CDR3 totals 15 residues. Germline loops: CDR1 LNHNV, CDR2 YYDKDF (reference sequence). Between the trimmed V and J ends, which lost 5 bases and 5 bases, there was a span of 15 bases. Filled out from reference TRBV15 and TRBJ1-4, the complete variable domain reads DAMVIQNPRYQVTQFGKPVTLSCSQTLNHNVMYWYQQKSSQAPKLLFHYYDKDFNNEADTPDNFQSRRPNTSFCFLDIRSPGLGDTAMYLCATSSVDRANEKLFFGSGTQLSVL.